This is a list of T cell receptor beta chains from one sample in a study of cytomegalovirus exposure and HLA in healthy donors. Clones were read by immunoSEQ multiplex PCR, and TCRdb kept only the in-frame ones, dropping some. This table holds about 140,000 clones, around 73% found once. Sequencing used PBMCs. All receptors come from a female donor in good health and CMV-seronegative. Each CDR3 is given with its conserved first and last residue. Fields, in order: D gene, V gene, J gene, clone size, CDR3 length, CDR3 DNA, CDR3 protein. D genes are given only for firm matches. Rows give clone size only sometimes, using once, few, many, or a class for an expanded clone.

d_call: .; v_call: TRBV6-1; j_call: TRBJ2-3; clone_size: .; cdr3_length: 13; cdr3_nt: TGTGCCAGCAGTTCAAACGACCTCGGGGCGCAGTATTTT; cdr3_aa: CASSSNDLGAQYF
d_call: TRBD1; v_call: TRBV7-8; j_call: TRBJ1-3; clone_size: .; cdr3_length: 16; cdr3_nt: TGTGCCAGCAGCTTCGCAGACAGGGGCTCGGGAAACACCATATATTTT; cdr3_aa: CASSFADRGSGNTIYF
d_call: TRBD1; v_call: TRBV10-3; j_call: TRBJ1-3; clone_size: .; cdr3_length: 14; cdr3_nt: TGTGCCATCACCGGGACAGAGTTTGGAAACACCATATATTTT; cdr3_aa: CAITGTEFGNTIYF
d_call: TRBD1; v_call: TRBV27; j_call: TRBJ1-2; clone_size: .; cdr3_length: 14; cdr3_nt: TGTGCCAGCAGTTTATCTACAGGGGTCTATGGCTACACCTTC; cdr3_aa: CASSLSTGVYGYTF
d_call: .; v_call: TRBV6-1; j_call: TRBJ1-4; clone_size: .; cdr3_length: 14; cdr3_nt: TGTGCCACCGGAGGGTCCAATAATGATGAAAAACTGTTTTTT; cdr3_aa: CATGGSNNDEKLFF
d_call: TRBD2; v_call: TRBV6-1; j_call: TRBJ2-5; clone_size: .; cdr3_length: 16; cdr3_nt: TGTGCCAGCAGTGACGGACTAGCGGGGTTACAAGAGACCCAGTACTTC; cdr3_aa: CASSDGLAGLQETQYF
d_call: TRBD2; v_call: TRBV10-3; j_call: TRBJ2-7; clone_size: .; cdr3_length: 19; cdr3_nt: TGTGCCATCAGTTCGACTAGCGGGAGTTCAAACACCGGGGGTTACGAGCAGTACTTC; cdr3_aa: CAISSTSGSSNTGGYEQYF
d_call: .; v_call: TRBV11-2; j_call: TRBJ1-6; clone_size: .; cdr3_length: 16; cdr3_nt: TGTGCCAGCAGCTTAGATGGCACTCTGACTCCTTCACCCCTCCACTTT; cdr3_aa: CASSLDGTLTPSPLHF
d_call: TRBD2; v_call: TRBV2; j_call: TRBJ2-1; clone_size: .; cdr3_length: 18; cdr3_nt: TGTGCCAGCAGTGGGCTAGCTAGCGGGGGGGCCGTCAGGATTGAGCAGTTCTTC; cdr3_aa: CASSGLASGGAVRIEQFF
d_call: .; v_call: TRBV7-9; j_call: TRBJ1-1; clone_size: few; cdr3_length: 14; cdr3_nt: TGTGCCAGCAGCTTAATACAGGGCGACACTGAAGCTTTCTTT; cdr3_aa: CASSLIQGDTEAFF
d_call: TRBD2; v_call: TRBV20-1; j_call: TRBJ2-7; clone_size: .; cdr3_length: 10; cdr3_nt: TGCAGTGCCGGGCGGGGGGAGCAGTACTTC; cdr3_aa: CSAGRGEQYF
d_call: TRBD1; v_call: TRBV4-1; j_call: TRBJ1-1; clone_size: .; cdr3_length: 14; cdr3_nt: TGCGCCAGCAGCCAGGCCGACAGGGGGATTGAAGCTTTCTTT; cdr3_aa: CASSQADRGIEAFF
d_call: .; v_call: TRBV19; j_call: TRBJ2-2; clone_size: few; cdr3_length: 14; cdr3_nt: TGTGCCAGTAGTTTCAACAGGGAAACCGGGGAGCTGTTTTTT; cdr3_aa: CASSFNRETGELFF
d_call: .; v_call: TRBV21-1; j_call: TRBJ2-1; clone_size: .; cdr3_length: 17; cdr3_nt: TGTGCCAGCAGCAAAGTACGCGAGCGGGAGGAGTACAATGAGCAGTTCTTC; cdr3_aa: CASSKVREREEYNEQFF
d_call: .; v_call: TRBV5-6; j_call: TRBJ2-2; clone_size: .; cdr3_length: 14; cdr3_nt: TGTGCCAGCCAACCCGGTGAGAGGCACGGGGAGCTGTTTTTT; cdr3_aa: CASQPGERHGELFF
d_call: .; v_call: TRBV28; j_call: TRBJ2-7; clone_size: .; cdr3_length: 15; cdr3_nt: TGTGCCAGCCGACTAAGCCACGAACCAGCCTACGAGCAGTACTTC; cdr3_aa: CASRLSHEPAYEQYF
d_call: .; v_call: TRBV6-6; j_call: TRBJ2-5; clone_size: .; cdr3_length: 13; cdr3_nt: TGTGCCAGCAGGGTGACAGCTCGGGAGACCCAGTACTTC; cdr3_aa: CASRVTARETQYF
d_call: TRBD1; v_call: TRBV20-1; j_call: TRBJ2-7; clone_size: .; cdr3_length: 11; cdr3_nt: TGCAGTGCTAGACAACAGGGGAAGCAGTACTTC; cdr3_aa: CSARQQGKQYF
d_call: TRBD2; v_call: TRBV27; j_call: TRBJ2-7; clone_size: .; cdr3_length: 15; cdr3_nt: TGTGCCAGCAGTTCGAAGCCGGGAGGCTCCTACGAGCAGTACTTC; cdr3_aa: CASSSKPGGSYEQYF
d_call: TRBD1; v_call: TRBV6-6; j_call: TRBJ1-1; clone_size: .; cdr3_length: 15; cdr3_nt: TGTGCCAGCAATGGTCGGACAGGGGGGAACACTGAAGCTTTCTTT; cdr3_aa: CASNGRTGGNTEAFF
d_call: .; v_call: TRBV5-1; j_call: TRBJ2-7; clone_size: .; cdr3_length: 15; cdr3_nt: TGCGCCAGCAGGAACCAGGTCACTCACTCCTACGAGCAGTACTTC; cdr3_aa: CASRNQVTHSYEQYF
d_call: .; v_call: TRBV19; j_call: TRBJ1-5; clone_size: .; cdr3_length: 15; cdr3_nt: TGTGCCAGTACCCTCGGTGGGGAGCCGGGTCAGCCCCAGCATTTT; cdr3_aa: CASTLGGEPGQPQHF
d_call: .; v_call: TRBV6-7; j_call: TRBJ1-5; clone_size: .; cdr3_length: 14; cdr3_nt: TGTGCCAGCAGTTCCCCAGGGGTGACACGACCCCAGCATTTT; cdr3_aa: CASSSPGVTRPQHF
d_call: .; v_call: TRBV6-6; j_call: TRBJ1-1; clone_size: .; cdr3_length: 13; cdr3_nt: TGTGCCAGCAGTTCTCGAGGTAACACTGAAGCTTTCTTT; cdr3_aa: CASSSRGNTEAFF
d_call: TRBD2; v_call: TRBV9; j_call: TRBJ2-1; clone_size: .; cdr3_length: 16; cdr3_nt: TGTGCCAGCAGCGTAGGGGCTAGCGGGAGTATCAATGAGCAGTTCTTC; cdr3_aa: CASSVGASGSINEQFF
d_call: TRBD1; v_call: TRBV7-9; j_call: TRBJ1-1; clone_size: .; cdr3_length: 16; cdr3_nt: TGTGCCAGCAGCCCCCCCTGGACAGGCCAAACTGATGAAGCTTTCTTT; cdr3_aa: CASSPPWTGQTDEAFF
d_call: TRBD2; v_call: TRBV19; j_call: TRBJ2-2; clone_size: .; cdr3_length: 19; cdr3_nt: TGTGCCAGTAGTATAGAAGGGCTAGCGGGGGGGCCGGTCACCGGGGAGCTGTTTTTT; cdr3_aa: CASSIEGLAGGPVTGELFF
d_call: .; v_call: TRBV7-2; j_call: TRBJ2-7; clone_size: .; cdr3_length: 16; cdr3_nt: TGTGCCAGCAGCTTAGGGAGGGCTCCATTGTCCTACGAGCAGTACTTC; cdr3_aa: CASSLGRAPLSYEQYF
d_call: .; v_call: TRBV6-5; j_call: TRBJ1-2; clone_size: .; cdr3_length: 15; cdr3_nt: TGTGCCAGCAGTTACTCGGATGGGGGGAAGTATGGCTACACCTTC; cdr3_aa: CASSYSDGGKYGYTF
d_call: TRBD2; v_call: TRBV7-3; j_call: TRBJ2-3; clone_size: .; cdr3_length: 16; cdr3_nt: TGTGCCAGCTCTATCTACGGGGGGGAGGGCAAAGATACGCAGTATTTT; cdr3_aa: CASSIYGGEGKDTQYF
d_call: .; v_call: TRBV27; j_call: TRBJ2-7; clone_size: .; cdr3_length: 15; cdr3_nt: TGTGCCAGCAGTTTATCGGGGGGTTCGCCATACGAGCAGTACTTC; cdr3_aa: CASSLSGGSPYEQYF
d_call: .; v_call: TRBV28; j_call: TRBJ1-1; clone_size: .; cdr3_length: 15; cdr3_nt: TGTGCCAGCAGTTCCCACTCCCCCCGAAACACTGAAGCTTTCTTT; cdr3_aa: CASSSHSPRNTEAFF
d_call: .; v_call: TRBV6-5; j_call: TRBJ1-1; clone_size: few; cdr3_length: 14; cdr3_nt: TGTGCCAGCAGCGCGGCAGGGCTGAACACTGAAGCTTTCTTT; cdr3_aa: CASSAAGLNTEAFF
d_call: TRBD2; v_call: TRBV2; j_call: TRBJ2-7; clone_size: .; cdr3_length: 15; cdr3_nt: TGTGCCAGCAGTTATGGACTAGCGGGGAGCTACGAGCAGTACTTC; cdr3_aa: CASSYGLAGSYEQYF
d_call: .; v_call: TRBV28; j_call: TRBJ1-2; clone_size: .; cdr3_length: 13; cdr3_nt: TGTGCCAGCAGGGAAACAGGGTCTAATGGCTACACCTTC; cdr3_aa: CASRETGSNGYTF
d_call: TRBD2; v_call: TRBV7-8; j_call: TRBJ2-7; clone_size: .; cdr3_length: 16; cdr3_nt: TGTGCCAGCAGCTTAGAATCGGGACTAGCGGCCTACGAGCAGTACTTC; cdr3_aa: CASSLESGLAAYEQYF
d_call: .; v_call: TRBV2; j_call: TRBJ2-5; clone_size: .; cdr3_length: 15; cdr3_nt: TGTGCCAGCAGTGAAGCATTTCAGGGCGCGGAGACCCAGTACTTC; cdr3_aa: CASSEAFQGAETQYF
d_call: .; v_call: TRBV5-1; j_call: TRBJ2-2; clone_size: .; cdr3_length: 14; cdr3_nt: TGCGCCAGCAGCCCGGTAGGGGGCACCGGGGAGCTGTTTTTT; cdr3_aa: CASSPVGGTGELFF
d_call: TRBD1; v_call: TRBV28; j_call: TRBJ1-2; clone_size: .; cdr3_length: 13; cdr3_nt: TGTGCCAGCAGTGTGGACAGGGACCGCGGCTACACCTTC; cdr3_aa: CASSVDRDRGYTF
d_call: TRBD1; v_call: TRBV4-2; j_call: TRBJ2-7; clone_size: .; cdr3_length: 16; cdr3_nt: TGTGCCAGCAGCCAAGAGGGGACAGGGGCCACCTACGAGCAGTACTTC; cdr3_aa: CASSQEGTGATYEQYF
d_call: .; v_call: TRBV28; j_call: TRBJ1-2; clone_size: .; cdr3_length: 15; cdr3_nt: TGTGCCAGCATTCCGGGAGGGGAATGGTACAATGGCTACACCTTC; cdr3_aa: CASIPGGEWYNGYTF
d_call: .; v_call: TRBV27; j_call: TRBJ2-7; clone_size: .; cdr3_length: 14; cdr3_nt: TGTGCCAGCAGCCCGGGTAGCTTCTCCTACGAGCAGTACTTC; cdr3_aa: CASSPGSFSYEQYF
d_call: TRBD1; v_call: TRBV27; j_call: TRBJ1-2; clone_size: .; cdr3_length: 13; cdr3_nt: TGTGCCAGCACAAGACGGACAGGAGATGGCTACACCTTC; cdr3_aa: CASTRRTGDGYTF
d_call: .; v_call: TRBV28; j_call: TRBJ2-7; clone_size: once; cdr3_length: 15; cdr3_nt: TGTGCCAGCATCCCGGTTGGCAGGGGCCTAGAGAAACAGTACTTC; cdr3_aa: CASIPVGRGLEKQYF
d_call: .; v_call: TRBV19; j_call: TRBJ1-5; clone_size: .; cdr3_length: 15; cdr3_nt: TGTGCCACCGTGTTTGGGGGGGGACGAAATCAGCCCCAGCATTTT; cdr3_aa: CATVFGGGRNQPQHF
d_call: .; v_call: TRBV7-9; j_call: TRBJ1-5; clone_size: .; cdr3_length: 12; cdr3_nt: TGTGCCAGCAGTCGAGGGGGTCAGCCCCAGCATTTT; cdr3_aa: CASSRGGQPQHF
d_call: .; v_call: TRBV6-5; j_call: TRBJ2-7; clone_size: .; cdr3_length: 16; cdr3_nt: TGTGCCAGCAGTTACTCGTGGGCATTACTCACCTACGAGCAGTACTTC; cdr3_aa: CASSYSWALLTYEQYF